This TCR beta chain was sequenced during a study of T cell responses to AZD1222 COVID-19 vaccine. Study results and limitations: Variant regions that are unmutated are reportedly the target of nearly half of spike-specific TCRs. Increases in Spike-specific TCR breadth and depth were seen after two AZD1222 doses. Only a handful of AZD1222 recipients, more than five in all, had baseline seropositivity. The donor group comprised mostly white British people and more females; the analysis possibly underestimated clonal diversity.

Clones were sequenced by immunoSEQ multiplex PCR, and TCRdb holds only the in-frame ones, with some missing. This sample has around 78,000 clones, with over 75% found just once. V lost 3 bases and J lost 2, with 16 bases in between. Germline loops: CDR1 SGHTA, CDR2 FQGNSA. The CDR3 is 16 residues long. This clone has a single count. Its specificity is not known. The V and J genes are TRBV7-2 and TRBJ2-5, with D possibly being TRBD1 (5 bases). Here the sequenced sample was peripheral blood, taken on day 0 of MenACWY control vaccination. The TCR was taken from an adult in good health. The CDR3 sequence: CASSLQGAIPQETQYF. As DNA, the CDR3 is TGTGCCAGCAGCTTGCAGGGCGCGATACCACAAGAGACCCAGTACTTC. Using reference TRBV7-2 and TRBJ2-5 for the parts outside the CDR3, the full variable domain is GAGVSQSPSNKVTEKGKDVELRCDPISGHTALYWYRQSLGQGLEFLIYFQGNSAPDKSGLPSDRFSAERTGGSVSTLTIQRTQQEDSAVYLCASSLQGAIPQETQYFGPGTRLLVL.